The 32 T cell receptor beta chains below come from one sample, sequenced in a study of shared T cell receptors in the human thymus. Clones were sequenced by immunoSEQ multiplex PCR, and TCRdb holds only the in-frame ones, with some missing. Of hundreds of thousands of clones in the sample, 88% are singletons; the top ten hold over 0.008%. The same sample was also studied in work on human thymus T cells.

Sequencing was done on a sample of thymocytes. The source is a boy younger than two with a congenital heart defect.

The CDR3 DNA is TGCGCCAGCAGCCAAGAAATTTTTCACAAGACAGGGAACCAGCCCCAGCATTTT. It encodes CASSQEIFHKTGNQPQHF. V and J are TRBV4-1 and TRBJ1-5; 7 positions match TRBD1. There are 18 residues in the CDR3. Germline CDR1 MGHRA, CDR2 YSYEKL. Trimming took 0 bases from V and 7 from J; bases not matched to a gene: 15.

The gene calls are TRBV14 and TRBJ2-7, with D perhaps matching TRBD1 (6 bases). V was cut by 3 bases and J by 4 bases, with 22 bases left in between. Germline V gene data show CDR1 as SGHDN and CDR2 as FVKESK. The CDR3 has 17 amino acids. The CDR3 DNA sequence: TGTGCCAGCAGCCAGAAGCTTGGCCAGGGGCGATTATACGAGCAGTACTTC. Translated, it gives CASSQKLGQGRLYEQYF.

CDR3 bases: TGCGCCAGCAGCCAATTAGACAGGTCACTCCCCTACGAGCAGTACTTC. Translated: CASSQLDRSLPYEQYF. This chain links TRBV4-1 with TRBJ2-7; D is possibly TRBD1 (6 bases). V shed 2 bases and J shed 2 bases, with 16 bases lying between them. This CDR3 is built from 16 residues. Germline CDR1 reads MGHRA; CDR2 reads YSYEKL.

V and J are TRBV20-1 and TRBJ2-7; no clear D gene. V lost 1 base and J 6 bases, leaving 7 bases between the germline ends. This CDR3 comprises 11 residues. Germline loops: CDR1 DFQATT, CDR2 SNEGSKA (reference sequence). CDR3 amino acids: CSARGVSEQYF. The CDR3 DNA follows: TGCAGTGCTAGAGGTGTATCCGAGCAGTACTTC.

This chain connects TRBV15 to TRBJ2-1; D is perhaps TRBD1 (6 bases). Germline V lookup: CDR1 LNHNV, CDR2 YYDKDF (reference sequence). This CDR3 has 14 amino acids. V gave up 3 bases and J gave up 5 bases, with 11 bases separating them. CDR3 residues: CATSSSRGDNEQFF. CDR3 bases: TGTGCCACCAGCAGTTCCAGGGGAGACAATGAGCAGTTCTTC. The full variable domain, rest sourced from reference TRBV15 and TRBJ2-1, is DAMVIQNPRYQVTQFGKPVTLSCSQTLNHNVMYWYQQKSSQAPKLLFHYYDKDFNNEADTPDNFQSRRPNTSFCFLDIRSPGLGDTAMYLCATSSSRGDNEQFFGPGTRLTVL.

This clone was seen a single time. This rearrangement joins TRBV28 to TRBJ1-3; D ambiguous. The CDR3 loop spans 15 amino acids. Germline assignment: CDR1 MDHEN and CDR2 SYDVKM. V was cut by 6 bases and J by 0 bases, with 12 bases left in between. CDR3 in amino acids: CASSRDGSSGNTIYF. The CDR3 DNA reads as TGTGCCAGCAGCCGAGACGGGAGCTCTGGAAACACCATATATTTT.

This rearrangement joins TRBV7-8 to TRBJ2-7; D may be TRBD2 (5 bases). The germline gives CDR1 SGHVS, CDR2 FQNEAQ. V shed 0 bases and J shed 7 bases, with 22 bases lying between them. The CDR3 has 17 amino acids. The CDR3 DNA reads TGTGCCAGCAGCTTAGCGCAAGGAGGCTGGAGCTACGGAGAGCAGTACTTC. Residues: CASSLAQGGWSYGEQYF.

This chain joins TRBV7-9 and TRBJ2-7, with a weak D call TRBD2 (5 bases). The V end was cut by 1 base, the J end by 7 bases, with 8 bases between. The V gene's germline CDR1 is SEHNR and CDR2 FQNEAQ (reference sequence). The CDR3 has 12 amino acids. The CDR3 loop is CASSLGRREQYF. CDR3 coding DNA: TGTGCCAGCAGCTTAGGGAGGAGGGAGCAGTACTTC. Full variable domain (rest looked up from reference TRBV7-9 and TRBJ2-7): DTGVSQNPRHKITKRGQNVTFRCDPISEHNRLYWYRQTLGQGPEFLTYFQNEAQLEKSRLLSDRFSAERPKGSFSTLEIQRTEQGDSAMYLCASSLGRREQYFGPGTRLTVT.

This rearrangement joins TRBV4-3 to TRBJ1-3; D is unresolved. The germline gives CDR1 LGHNA, CDR2 YSLEER. V was trimmed by 0 bases and J by 2 bases, leaving 11 bases between them. CDR3 size: 16 residues. The CDR3 spells CASSQERGGTGNTIYF. For the CDR3, the DNA is TGCGCCAGCAGCCAAGAAAGAGGTGGAACTGGAAACACCATATATTTT.

The gene calls are TRBV2 and TRBJ2-7, with 10 bases fitting TRBD1. The germline V gene encodes CDR1 SNHLY and CDR2 FYNNEI. Losses at the gene ends were 6 bases for V and 3 bases for J; bases not matched to a gene: 17. This CDR3 has 18 residues. DNA of the CDR3: TGTGCCAGCAGGGGGGGACAGGGGAATTTACGCCCCGGCTACGAGCAGTACTTC. Its translation is CASRGGQGNLRPGYEQYF.

This chain links TRBV14 with TRBJ2-1; 14 positions match TRBD2. Germline CDR1 reads SGHDN; CDR2 reads FVKESK. The CDR3 is made up of 17 amino acids. V gave up 2 bases and J gave up 15 bases; unmatched junction bases: 15. The CDR3 sequence: CASSQPTGLAGEVFVFF. The CDR3 region has the DNA TGTGCCAGCAGCCAACCCACGGGACTAGCGGGAGAAGTCTTTGTGTTCTTC.

The V gene is TRBV11-2, the J gene TRBJ2-1; D is perhaps TRBD1 (6 bases). Trimming cost V 6 bases and J 6 bases, with 12 bases left between them. This CDR3 is built from 13 residues. Per germline, CDR1 SGHAT and CDR2 FQNNGV. CDR3 protein: CASRPTGRNEQFF. For the CDR3, the DNA is TGTGCCAGCAGGCCAACAGGGCGCAATGAGCAGTTCTTC.

For the CDR3, the DNA is TGTGCCAGCAGCTTAAATAGAATTGAGACCCAGTACTTC. This codes for CASSLNRIETQYF. The chain carries TRBV11-2 and TRBJ2-5; D unresolved. The CDR3 has 13 amino acids. CDR1 and CDR2 (germline): SGHAT, FQNNGV. V dropped 2 bases and J dropped 5 bases, with 9 bases sitting between them.

V and J are TRBV6-6 and TRBJ1-1; D is possibly TRBD1 (5 bases). Trimming stripped 4 bases from V and 2 bases from J, with 8 bases between. The CDR3 contains 13 residues. Per the germline V gene, CDR1 is MNHNY and CDR2 is SVGAGI (reference sequence). The CDR3, as DNA: TGTGCCAGCAGTTGGGGCAGCAACACTGAAGCTTTCTTT. It encodes CASSWGSNTEAFF.

This chain uses TRBV4-2 with TRBJ2-2; 7 nucleotides align to TRBD2. The CDR3 is 17 amino acids. Germline CDR1 is LGHNA and CDR2 is YNFKEQ. The V and J ends lost 3 bases and 3 bases, in that order; junction bases with no gene match: 10. CDR3 loop: CASSQRGGLVDTGELFF. In DNA form, the CDR3 reads TGTGCCAGCAGCCAGAGGGGAGGGCTAGTGGACACCGGGGAGCTGTTTTTT.

For the CDR3, the DNA is TGTGCCAGTAGTATCATAACTAGCGGATACAATGAGCAGTTCTTC. Its translation: CASSIITSGYNEQFF. This chain uses TRBV19 with TRBJ2-1; 8 nucleotides agree with TRBD2. The ends lost 3 bases at V and 4 bases at J; junction bases unmatched: 5. The CDR3 is 15 amino acids. CDR1 and CDR2 from the germline V gene are LNHDA and SQIVND (reference sequence).

The chain is built from TRBV10-3 and TRBJ2-7, with 10 bases matching TRBD2. The CDR3 totals 16 residues. Trimming at V came to 2 bases and at J to 2 bases, leaving 6 bases not matched to a gene. CDR1 and CDR2 from the germline V gene are ENHRY and SYGVKD. CDR3 bases: TGTGCCATCAGTGAGGGGGCACTAGCGGGAACCTACGAGCAGTACTTC. This encodes CAISEGALAGTYEQYF.

This chain links TRBV4-1 with TRBJ2-7; 9 bases agree with TRBD2. Germline CDR1 MGHRA, CDR2 YSYEKL. V shed 0 bases, J shed 3 bases, and the junction held 6 bases outside the gene matches. There are 16 residues in the CDR3. The CDR3 protein is CASSQDPVAGDYEQYF. CDR3 DNA: TGCGCCAGCAGCCAAGATCCCGTAGCGGGAGACTACGAGCAGTACTTC.

CDR3 residues: CASSTPLAGQWADTQYF. CDR3 DNA: TGTGCCAGTAGTACGCCACTAGCGGGGCAGTGGGCAGATACGCAGTATTTT. The chain carries TRBV19 and TRBJ2-3, with 10 bases lining up with TRBD2. J was trimmed by 4 bases and V by 4 bases; bases with no gene match: 11. The length of the CDR3 is 17 residues. Per the germline V gene, CDR1 is LNHDA and CDR2 is SQIVND (reference sequence).

The V and J genes are TRBV4-3 and TRBJ1-3; D gene ambiguous. There are 15 residues in the CDR3. Trimming shortened V by 0 bases and J by 1 base, and 7 bases separated the two germline ends. The germline gives CDR1 LGHNA, CDR2 YSLEER. The CDR3 reads CASSQETASGNTIYF. CDR3 bases: TGCGCCAGCAGCCAAGAGACTGCATCTGGAAACACCATATATTTT.

The chain links TRBV7-2 to TRBJ2-7, with a tentative D call TRBD2 (5 bases). The CDR3 is made up of 14 amino acids. Germline CDR1 SGHTA, CDR2 FQGNSA. With 5 bases removed from V and 2 bases from J, the gap between germline ends came to 13 bases. The CDR3 DNA reads as TGTGCCAGCAGCCCGGACTGGCAACCCTACGAGCAGTACTTC. Its protein product is CASSPDWQPYEQYF.

The chain joins TRBV6-1 to TRBJ2-7, with TRBD2 matching over 8 bases. The CDR3 consists of 15 residues. Germline V gene sequence: CDR1 MNHNS, CDR2 SASEGT. Trimming cost V 5 bases and J 3 bases; bases outside gene matches: 9. CDR3 nucleotides: TGTGCCAGCAGTCCCCGGGGGGGCAAGTACTACGAGCAGTACTTC. Protein: CASSPRGGKYYEQYF.

The rearrangement uses TRBV21-1 and TRBJ1-3; the D call in the table, TRBD1, was not verified against the DNA. TRBV21-1 is given as a pseudogene. The CDR3 is 18 amino acids. DNA for the CDR3: TGTGCCAGCAGCAAAGCGCTTTTGGCAGGGCTCTCTGGAAACACCATATATTTT. Translated, it gives CASSKALLAGLSGNTIYF.

V is TRBV7-9 and J is TRBJ2-2, with 10 positions matching TRBD1. J gave up 4 bases and V 4 bases, and 3 bases lay outside the gene matches. Germline V CDR1 and CDR2: SEHNR, FQNEAQ (reference sequence). The CDR3 has 15 residues. The CDR3 sequence: CASSSRTGGTGELFF. CDR3 DNA: TGTGCCAGCAGCTCCAGGACAGGGGGCACCGGGGAGCTGTTTTTT.

The DNA of the CDR3 is TGTGCCAGCAGCTTGGATGCAGGGTTGGACGAGCAGTACTTC. As protein: CASSLDAGLDEQYF. V gene TRBV5-6 combines with J gene TRBJ2-7; tentative D call: TRBD1 (5 bases). Germline CDR1 SGHDT, CDR2 YYEEEE. This CDR3 comprises 14 residues. Trimming removed 0 bases at V and 5 bases at J, with 12 bases between.

The rearrangement joins TRBV7-6 to TRBJ2-2; D may be TRBD2 (5 bases). The V end lost 3 bases, the J end lost 3 bases, and 5 bases lay between the germline ends. The CDR3 spans 13 residues. The germline gives CDR1 SGHVS, CDR2 FNYEAQ. The CDR3 loop is CASSLEDTGELFF. The CDR3, as DNA: TGTGCCAGCAGCTTGGAGGACACCGGGGAGCTGTTTTTT.

This clone was found once. J is TRBJ2-2 and V is TRBV11-2; TRBD2 matches at 11 bases. Trimming took 3 bases from V and 7 from J; bases not matched to a gene: 4. Germline CDR1 reads SGHAT; CDR2 reads FQNNGV. The CDR3 contains 15 residues. The CDR3 nucleotides read TGTGCCAGCAGCTTTAGCGGGAGGGACGGCGGGGAGCTGTTTTTT. Protein: CASSFSGRDGGELFF.

The DNA for the CDR3 is TGTGCCAGCTCACCGTCTAAAGTGGGTGCAGGAGGGGAGCAGTACTTC. Translation: CASSPSKVGAGGEQYF. The chain links TRBV18 to TRBJ2-7, with a weak D call TRBD2 (6 bases). There are 16 residues in the CDR3. Germline lookup yields CDR1 KGHSH and CDR2 LQKENI. V was pared by 3 bases and J by 7 bases, with 22 bases between.

The V and J genes are TRBV7-9 and TRBJ2-7; TRBD1 agrees at 8 bases. Trimming at V came to 4 bases and at J to 6 bases, leaving 17 bases not matched to a gene. This CDR3 contains 17 residues. CDR1 is SEHNR and CDR2 is FQNEAQ in the germline V gene (reference sequence). Here the CDR3 DNA reads TGTGCCAGCAGCTATCTCTCGACCGGACAGGGAGGATTCGAGCAGTACTTC. It codes for CASSYLSTGQGGFEQYF.

The V call is TRBV27, the J call TRBJ2-7; D gene unclear. The CDR3 is 15 residues long. Germline values: CDR1 MNHEY, CDR2 SMNVEV (reference sequence). V lost 0 bases and J 4 bases, leaving 13 bases between the germline ends. The CDR3 sequence: CASSLSRSLTYEQYF. The DNA of the CDR3 is TGTGCCAGCAGTTTATCGCGGAGTCTCACTTACGAGCAGTACTTC.

The rearrangement joins TRBV10-3 to TRBJ1-2, with a weak D call TRBD1 (5 bases). Deletions cut 0 bases from V and 0 bases from J, with 8 bases between. The CDR3 consists of 15 residues. Germline CDR1 reads ENHRY; CDR2 reads SYGVKD. The CDR3, as DNA: TGTGCCATCAGTGAGTCGGGGGGGACTAACTATGGCTACACCTTC. It translates to CAISESGGTNYGYTF.

This sequence joins TRBV27 and TRBJ2-7, with D possibly being TRBD1 (5 bases). Germline V CDR1 and CDR2: MNHEY, SMNVEV (reference sequence). Trimming cost V 5 bases and J 4 bases, with 12 bases left between them. The CDR3 sequence is 13 residues long. In DNA, the CDR3 is TGTGCCAGCAGTACTCCGACAGCTTACGAGCAGTACTTC. Its translation is CASSTPTAYEQYF.